Listed here are 15 T cell receptor beta chains from one sample, sequenced in a study of blood T cell repertoires in COVID-19 (dated by TCRdb to between 2020 and 2021). Receptor libraries were prepared by the immunoSEQ multiplex PCR assay. Entries here come from immuneACCESS through TCRdb and include only in-frame sequences with V and J called. Some clones fail to appear in such tables; in the studies checked, an unresolved V gene covers under half of the shortfall, and the cause of the remainder is unknown. The sample profile shows 70,000 to 75,000 clones; about 82% of them were found once. 1.8% of the sample comes from the top ten. The sample taken for sequencing was peripheral blood. Receptor source: a woman in her sixties with acute or convalescent COVID-19.

The V gene is TRBV30, the J gene TRBJ1-6, with TRBD1 matching 8 bases. J gave up 9 bases and V 3 bases, and 7 bases lay outside the gene matches. Per the germline V gene, CDR1 is GTSNPN and CDR2 is SVGIG (reference sequence). The CDR3 loop spans 14 amino acids. CDR3 protein: CAWSTGQGGSPLHF. The CDR3 DNA reads TGTGCCTGGAGCACAGGACAGGGAGGTTCACCCCTCCACTTT.

The V and J genes are TRBV5-1 and TRBJ1-3, with TRBD1 identical over 7 bases. The CDR3 contains 16 residues. Germline V CDR1 and CDR2: SGHRS, YFSETQ. With V trimmed by 0 bases and J by 0 bases, 3 bases remained unmatched. The CDR3 loop reads CASSLEGANSGNTIYF. The CDR3, as DNA: TGCGCCAGCAGCTTGGAGGGGGCGAACTCTGGAAACACCATATATTTT.

The chain recombines TRBV11-3 with TRBJ2-5; D is perhaps TRBD1 (6 bases). In germline, CDR1 is SGHNT, CDR2 YENEEA. Trimming removed 5 bases at V and 0 bases at J, with 10 bases between. This CDR3 contains 14 residues. CDR3 sequence reads: CASSQDRNQETQYF. CDR3 nucleotides: TGTGCCAGCAGCCAAGACAGGAACCAAGAGACCCAGTACTTC.

The chain uses TRBV6-5 and TRBJ1-6; 11 bases are a match to TRBD1. V trimming: 6 bases; J trimming: 6 bases; junction bases outside the gene matches: 1. This CDR3 comprises 14 residues. CDR1 MNHEY and CDR2 SVGAGI come from the germline V gene. The CDR3 region has the DNA TGTGCCAGCAGGGGGACAGGGGGTAATTCACCCCTCCACTTT. Protein product: CASRGTGGNSPLHF.

This chain links TRBV15 with TRBJ1-1; 11 positions agree with TRBD1. Germline lookup yields CDR1 LNHNV and CDR2 YYDKDF (reference sequence). The CDR3 totals 15 residues. Germline trimming cut 3 bases from V and 1 base from J; bases unmatched to any gene: 1. The CDR3: CATSRGTGGNTEAFF. The CDR3, as DNA: TGTGCCACCAGCAGGGGGACAGGGGGGAACACTGAAGCTTTCTTT. The variable domain in full, completed from reference TRBV15 and TRBJ1-1, reads DAMVIQNPRYQVTQFGKPVTLSCSQTLNHNVMYWYQQKSSQAPKLLFHYYDKDFNNEADTPDNFQSRRPNTSFCFLDIRSPGLGDTAMYLCATSRGTGGNTEAFFGQGTRLTVV.

The V call is TRBV6-5, the J call TRBJ2-7; the match to TRBD2 covers 7 bases. Germline CDR1 is MNHEY and CDR2 is SVGAGI. The CDR3 extends over 15 amino acids. Trimming cost V 7 bases and J 4 bases; bases outside gene matches: 13. The CDR3 region has the DNA TGTGCCAGCATTAGAGCGGCTAGCGGTATTTACGAGCAGTACTTC. Translated, it gives CASIRAASGIYEQYF.

This rearrangement joins TRBV11-3 to TRBJ2-3; 9 bases are a match to TRBD2. The junction had 2 bases not matched to a gene; V was cut back by 1 base and J by 3 bases. The germline CDR1 and CDR2 sequences are SGHNT and YENEEA. CDR3 length: 15 residues. The CDR3 bases are TGTGCCAGCAGCTTAGGACTAGCGGCAACAGATACGCAGTATTTT. This codes for CASSLGLAATDTQYF.

The rearrangement links TRBV5-1 to TRBJ1-1; 7 bases map to TRBD1. The CDR3 has 15 residues. The J segment lost 0 bases and the V segment lost 4 bases, leaving 6 bases of the junction unmatched. Germline assignment: CDR1 SGHRS and CDR2 YFSETQ. CDR3: CASSQGVFMNTEAFF. The CDR3 DNA reads TGCGCCAGCAGCCAGGGGGTCTTCATGAACACTGAAGCTTTCTTT.

This rearrangement joins TRBV9 to TRBJ2-1; the D is unclear. CDR1 SGDLS and CDR2 YYNGEE come from the germline V gene. The V end was cut by 0 bases, the J end by 4 bases, with 11 bases between. The CDR3 runs to 15 residues. CDR3 sequence: CASSVDPTFYNEQFF. The CDR3 nucleotides are TGTGCCAGCAGCGTAGACCCCACTTTTTACAATGAGCAGTTCTTC.

This chain joins TRBV12-3 or TRBV12-4 and TRBJ1-4; the D is unclear. V dropped 10 bases and J dropped 0 bases, with 9 bases sitting between them. The CDR3 extends over 13 amino acids. The CDR3 is CAIRSTTNEKLFF. DNA of the CDR3: TGTGCCATCCGATCTACAACTAATGAAAAACTGTTTTTT.

This clone was detected a few times. This chain uses TRBV5-1 with TRBJ2-2; 8 bases match TRBD2. The CDR3 totals 16 residues. The germline gives CDR1 SGHRS, CDR2 YFSETQ. Unmatched junction bases numbered 3, after V lost 0 bases and J lost 2 bases. The CDR3, as DNA: TGCGCCAGCAGCTTGGGTAGCGGGATAAACACCGGGGAGCTGTTTTTT. Protein: CASSLGSGINTGELFF.

The V gene is TRBV18, the J gene TRBJ2-7, with TRBD2 identical over 7 bases. V dropped 3 bases and J dropped 5; count of bases not matched to a gene: 7. The CDR3 covers 14 residues. Germline V CDR1 and CDR2: KGHSH, LQKENI. CDR3 DNA: TGTGCCAGCTCACCGATGACTAGCATGGACGAGCAGTACTTC. Translation gives CASSPMTSMDEQYF.

The table lists this clone with a few counts. This chain links TRBV29-1 with TRBJ1-4, with TRBD1 identical over 8 bases. The CDR3 sequence is 12 residues long. With 4 bases clipped from V and 5 bases from J, the junction kept 0 bases outside the gene matches. Germline V gene sequence: CDR1 SQVTM, CDR2 ANQGSEA. CDR3 coding DNA: TGCAGCGTTGGGACAGGGAATGAAAAACTGTTTTTT. Translated, it gives CSVGTGNEKLFF.

This sequence joins TRBV27 and TRBJ2-1, with TRBD2 as a possible D gene (6 bases). The germline V gene encodes CDR1 MNHEY and CDR2 SMNVEV (reference sequence). Deletions cut 0 bases from V and 3 bases from J, with 15 bases between. CDR3 size: 17 residues. CDR3 protein: CASSLSGSSARYNEQFF. The CDR3 bases are TGTGCCAGCAGTTTATCCGGGTCTAGCGCACGCTACAATGAGCAGTTCTTC.

Details on this clone: Other DNA sequences from this sample encode an identical CDR3 as well. The genes are TRBV6-5 and TRBJ1-2; 9 bases are a match to TRBD1. V shed 3 bases and J 8 bases; nucleotides not matched to a gene: 7. This CDR3 region has 14 residues. Germline V CDR1 and CDR2: MNHEY, SVGAGI. As DNA, the CDR3 is TGTGCCAGCAGTTATACCGGACAGGGGAGCGGCTACACCTTC. Translating it yields CASSYTGQGSGYTF.